This note documents a single T cell receptor beta chain sequence. The data derive from a study of blood T cell repertoires in COVID-19. Study-wide background: Nucleic acid was either cDNA or gDNA, and it came from T cells, B-cell-depleted T cells, or PBMCs.

V lost 1 base to trimming and J lost 4 bases, with 14 bases between them. This CDR3 contains 16 residues. CDR1 and CDR2 (germline): SGHTA, FQGNSA. Per the authors' pipeline: Estimates of nucleated cell counts were drawn from the amplification of reference gene primers. This table comes from immunoSEQ multiplex PCR, and its TCRdb copy is limited to in-frame clones, with some not included. That table is the source of V, J and clone size, and D and trimming were worked out from the DNA. This sample has more than 55,000 clones, with roughly four fifths found just once. The sequencing sample was made of peripheral blood. The TCR was taken from a woman between 50 and 59 years old with active or convalescent COVID-19. The chain couples TRBV7-2 to TRBJ1-5; weak D call: TRBD1 (5 bases). CDR3 DNA: TGTGCCAGCAGCTTAGGAGGTCAGGGTAGAAATCAGCCCCAGCATTTT. It specifies CASSLGGQGRNQPQHF.